This TCR beta chain stems from a study of T cell changes during pregnancy in multiple sclerosis. Sequencing was performed with immunoSEQ multiplex PCR; in TCRdb, only in-frame clones are kept and a portion is missing. Of over 90,000 clones in the sample, over 85% are singletons; the top ten hold around 0.99%. CDR1 KGHSH and CDR2 LQKENI come from the germline V gene. V was clipped by 1 base and J by 0 bases; unmatched bases: 9. This CDR3 spans 18 amino acids. This sequence originates from a female donor with multiple sclerosis, enrolled in a pregnancy study. The chain employs TRBV18 and TRBJ2-7, with 10 bases that match TRBD2. Sample: peripheral blood, taken after pregnancy. The CDR3 sequence is CASSPLGTSGARSYEQYF. CDR3 coding DNA: TGTGCCAGCTCACCACTTGGCACTAGCGGGGCCCGCTCCTACGAGCAGTACTTC.